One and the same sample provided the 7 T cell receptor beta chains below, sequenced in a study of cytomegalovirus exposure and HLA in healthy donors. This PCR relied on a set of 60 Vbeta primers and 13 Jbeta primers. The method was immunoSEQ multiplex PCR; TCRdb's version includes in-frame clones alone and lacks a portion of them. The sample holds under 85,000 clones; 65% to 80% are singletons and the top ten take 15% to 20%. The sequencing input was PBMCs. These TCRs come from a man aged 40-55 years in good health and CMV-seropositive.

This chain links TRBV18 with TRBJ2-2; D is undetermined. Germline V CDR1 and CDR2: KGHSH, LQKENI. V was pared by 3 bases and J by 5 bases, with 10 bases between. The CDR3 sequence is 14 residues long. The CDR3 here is CASSPSTTTGELFF. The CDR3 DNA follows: TGTGCCAGCTCACCTTCTACTACAACCGGGGAGCTGTTTTTT.

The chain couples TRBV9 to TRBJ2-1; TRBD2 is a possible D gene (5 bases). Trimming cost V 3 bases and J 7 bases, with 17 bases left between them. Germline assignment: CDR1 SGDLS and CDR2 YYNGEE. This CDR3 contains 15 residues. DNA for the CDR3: TGTGCCAGCAGCGGCCTTAGGCCGGGAACAAATGAGCAGTTCTTC. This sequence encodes CASSGLRPGTNEQFF.

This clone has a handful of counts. The chain's CDR3 is CASSERQGDEQYF. CDR3 DNA sequence: TGTGCCAGTAGTGAAAGACAGGGCGACGAGCAGTACTTC. This rearrangement joins TRBV19 to TRBJ2-7, with 7 bases that match TRBD1. Germline values: CDR1 LNHDA, CDR2 SQIVND (reference sequence). Losses at the gene ends were 5 bases for V and 5 bases for J; bases not matched to a gene: 6. This CDR3 has 13 residues.

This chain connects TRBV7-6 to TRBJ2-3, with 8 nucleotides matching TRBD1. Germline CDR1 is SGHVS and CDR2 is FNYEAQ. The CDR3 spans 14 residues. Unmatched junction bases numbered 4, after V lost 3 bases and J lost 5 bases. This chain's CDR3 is CASSFATGGDTQYF. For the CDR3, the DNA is TGTGCCAGCAGCTTTGCTACAGGGGGAGATACGCAGTATTTT.

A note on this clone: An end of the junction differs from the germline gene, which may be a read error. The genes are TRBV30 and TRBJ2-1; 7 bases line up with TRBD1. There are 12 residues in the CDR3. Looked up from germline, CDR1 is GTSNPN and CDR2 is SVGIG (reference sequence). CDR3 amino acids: CAWGLNEGASIF. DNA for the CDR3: TGTGCCTGGGGCTTGAATGAGGGGGCATCAATCTTC.

CDR3 loop: CASSLGQGDYGYTF. DNA for the CDR3: TGCGCCAGCAGCCTCGGACAGGGAGATTATGGCTACACCTTC. The chain employs TRBV4-1 and TRBJ1-2; 8 bases align to TRBD1. The germline V gene encodes CDR1 MGHRA and CDR2 YSYEKL. J lost 5 bases, V lost 4 bases, and 6 bases had no gene match. This CDR3 is built from 14 residues.

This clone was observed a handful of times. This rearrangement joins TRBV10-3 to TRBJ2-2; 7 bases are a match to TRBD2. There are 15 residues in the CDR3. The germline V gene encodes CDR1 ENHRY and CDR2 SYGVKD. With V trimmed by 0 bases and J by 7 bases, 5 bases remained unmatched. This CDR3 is CAISESTSSRGELFF. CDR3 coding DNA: TGTGCCATCAGTGAGTCGACTAGCTCTCGCGGGGAGCTGTTTTTT.